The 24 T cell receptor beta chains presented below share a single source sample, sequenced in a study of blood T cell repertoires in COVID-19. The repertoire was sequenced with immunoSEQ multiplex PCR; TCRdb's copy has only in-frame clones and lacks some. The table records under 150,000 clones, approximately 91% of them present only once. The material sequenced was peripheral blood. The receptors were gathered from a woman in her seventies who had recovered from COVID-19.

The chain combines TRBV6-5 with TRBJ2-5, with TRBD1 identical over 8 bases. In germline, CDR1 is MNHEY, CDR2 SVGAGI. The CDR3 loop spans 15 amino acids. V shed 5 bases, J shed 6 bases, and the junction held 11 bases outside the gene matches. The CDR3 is CASSSSGGAIQTQYF. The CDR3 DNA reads TGTGCCAGCAGTAGCTCAGGGGGCGCGATTCAGACCCAGTACTTC.

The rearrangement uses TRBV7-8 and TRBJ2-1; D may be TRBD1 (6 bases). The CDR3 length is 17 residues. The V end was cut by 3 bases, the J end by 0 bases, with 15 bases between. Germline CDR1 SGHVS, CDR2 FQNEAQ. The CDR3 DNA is TGTGCCAGCAGCTTGACCGGGACATTGAGCTCCTACAATGAGCAGTTCTTC. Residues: CASSLTGTLSSYNEQFF. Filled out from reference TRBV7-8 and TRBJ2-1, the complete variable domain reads GAGVSQSPRYKVAKRGQDVALRCDPISGHVSLFWYQQALGQGPEFLTYFQNEAQLDKSGLPSDRFFAERPEGSVSTLKIQRTQQEDSAVYLCASSLTGTLSSYNEQFFGPGTRLTVL.

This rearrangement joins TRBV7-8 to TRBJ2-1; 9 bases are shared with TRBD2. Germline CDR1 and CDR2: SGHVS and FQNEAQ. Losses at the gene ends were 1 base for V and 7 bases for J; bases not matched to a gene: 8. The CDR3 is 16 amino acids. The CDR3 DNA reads TGTGCCAGCAGCTTAGGATTGCGGGAGGGAGAAAATGAGCAGTTCTTC. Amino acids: CASSLGLREGENEQFF.

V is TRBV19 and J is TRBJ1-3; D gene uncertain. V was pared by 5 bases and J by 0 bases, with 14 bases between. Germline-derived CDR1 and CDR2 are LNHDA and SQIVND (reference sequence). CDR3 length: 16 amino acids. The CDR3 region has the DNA TGTGCCAGTAGTCGATGGCAGGCCGACTCTGGAAACACCATATATTTT. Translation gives CASSRWQADSGNTIYF.

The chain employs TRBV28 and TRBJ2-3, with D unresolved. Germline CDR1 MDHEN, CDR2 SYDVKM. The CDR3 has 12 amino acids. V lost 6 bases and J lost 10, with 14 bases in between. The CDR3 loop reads CASRIDLGAQYF. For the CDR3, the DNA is TGTGCCAGCAGGATTGATCTTGGAGCGCAGTATTTT.

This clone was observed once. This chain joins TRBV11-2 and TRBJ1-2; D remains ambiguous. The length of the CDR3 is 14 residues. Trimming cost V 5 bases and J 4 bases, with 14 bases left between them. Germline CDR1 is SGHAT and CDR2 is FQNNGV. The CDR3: CASSLSGGLYGYTF. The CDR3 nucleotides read TGTGCCAGCAGCCTGTCGGGTGGCCTCTATGGCTACACCTTC.

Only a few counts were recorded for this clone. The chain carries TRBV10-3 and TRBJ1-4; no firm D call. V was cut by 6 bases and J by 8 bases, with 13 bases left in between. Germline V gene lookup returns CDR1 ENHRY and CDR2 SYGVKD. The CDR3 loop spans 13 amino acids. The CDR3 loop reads CAIRPGDGEKLFF. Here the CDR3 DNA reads TGTGCCATCAGGCCCGGGGATGGGGAAAAACTGTTTTTT.

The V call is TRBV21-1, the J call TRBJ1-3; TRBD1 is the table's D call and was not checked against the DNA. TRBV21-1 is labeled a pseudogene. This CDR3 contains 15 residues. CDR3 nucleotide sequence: TGTGCCAGCAGCACCTACAGGGGGCCTGGAAACACCATATATTTT. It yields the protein CASSTYRGPGNTIYF.

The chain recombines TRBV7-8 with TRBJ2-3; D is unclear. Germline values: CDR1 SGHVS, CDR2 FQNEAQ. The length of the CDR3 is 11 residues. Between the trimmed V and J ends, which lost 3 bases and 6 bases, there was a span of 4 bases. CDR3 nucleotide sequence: TGTGCCAGCAGCTTGCGGGATACGCAGTATTTT. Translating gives CASSLRDTQYF.

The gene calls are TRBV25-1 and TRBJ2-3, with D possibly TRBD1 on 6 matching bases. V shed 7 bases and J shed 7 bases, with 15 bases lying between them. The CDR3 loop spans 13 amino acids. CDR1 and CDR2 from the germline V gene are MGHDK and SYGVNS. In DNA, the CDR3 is TGTGCCAGCATCTCCCCCCAGGGGTATACGCAGTATTTT. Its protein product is CASISPQGYTQYF.

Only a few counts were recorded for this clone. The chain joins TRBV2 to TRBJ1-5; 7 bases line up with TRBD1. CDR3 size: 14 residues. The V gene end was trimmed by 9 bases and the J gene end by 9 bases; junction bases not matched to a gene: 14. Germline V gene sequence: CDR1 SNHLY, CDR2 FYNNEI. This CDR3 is CASRTVRGRGPQHF. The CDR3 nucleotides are TGTGCCAGTAGGACAGTAAGGGGGCGGGGGCCCCAGCATTTT.

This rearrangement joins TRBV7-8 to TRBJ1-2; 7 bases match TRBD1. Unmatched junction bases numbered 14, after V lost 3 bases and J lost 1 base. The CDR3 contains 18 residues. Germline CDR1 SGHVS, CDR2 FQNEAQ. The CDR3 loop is CASSFSSRQGGVNYGYTF. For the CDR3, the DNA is TGTGCCAGCAGCTTCTCATCTCGACAGGGAGGTGTTAACTATGGCTACACCTTC.

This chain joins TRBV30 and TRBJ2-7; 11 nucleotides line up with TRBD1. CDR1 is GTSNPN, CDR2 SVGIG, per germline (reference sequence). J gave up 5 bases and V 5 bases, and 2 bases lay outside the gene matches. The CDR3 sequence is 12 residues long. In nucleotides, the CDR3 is TGTGCCTGGGGGGGACAGGGGGACGAGCAGTACTTC. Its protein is CAWGGQGDEQYF.

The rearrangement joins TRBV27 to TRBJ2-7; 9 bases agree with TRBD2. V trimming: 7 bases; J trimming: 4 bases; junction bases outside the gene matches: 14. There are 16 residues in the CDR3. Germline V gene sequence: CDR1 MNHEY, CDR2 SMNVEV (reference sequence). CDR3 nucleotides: TGTGCCAGCACCACCTGGGAGGCTAGCGGGGCGTACGAGCAGTACTTC. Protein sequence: CASTTWEASGAYEQYF.

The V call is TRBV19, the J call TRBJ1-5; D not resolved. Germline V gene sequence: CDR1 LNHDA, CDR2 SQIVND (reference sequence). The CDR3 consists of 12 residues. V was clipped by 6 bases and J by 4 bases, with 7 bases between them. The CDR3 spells CASRRANQPQHF. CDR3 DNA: TGTGCCAGTAGGCGAGCAAATCAGCCCCAGCATTTT.

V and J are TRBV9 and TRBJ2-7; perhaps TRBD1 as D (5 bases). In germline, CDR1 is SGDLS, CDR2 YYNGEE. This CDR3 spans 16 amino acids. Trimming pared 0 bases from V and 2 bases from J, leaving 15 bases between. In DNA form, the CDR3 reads TGTGCCAGCAGCGTAGAGGGGCAGGGCCTTCCCTACGAGCAGTACTTC. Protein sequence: CASSVEGQGLPYEQYF.

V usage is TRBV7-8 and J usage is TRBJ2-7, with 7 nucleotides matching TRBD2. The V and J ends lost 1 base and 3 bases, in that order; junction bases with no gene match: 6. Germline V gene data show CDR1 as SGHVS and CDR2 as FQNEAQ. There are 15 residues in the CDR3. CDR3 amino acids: CASSLELAVYYEQYF. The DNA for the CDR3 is TGTGCCAGCAGCTTAGAGCTAGCGGTGTACTACGAGCAGTACTTC.

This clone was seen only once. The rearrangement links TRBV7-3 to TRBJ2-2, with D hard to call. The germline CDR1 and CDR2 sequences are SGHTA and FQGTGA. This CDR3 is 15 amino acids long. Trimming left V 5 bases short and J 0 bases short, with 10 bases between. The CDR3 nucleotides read TGTGCCAGCAGCCCCCCTCGTGCGAACACCGGGGAGCTGTTTTTT. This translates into CASSPPRANTGELFF.

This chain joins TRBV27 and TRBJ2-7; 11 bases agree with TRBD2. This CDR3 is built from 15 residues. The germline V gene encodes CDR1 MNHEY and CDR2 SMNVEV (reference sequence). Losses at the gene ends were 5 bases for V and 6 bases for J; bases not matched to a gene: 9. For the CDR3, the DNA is TGTGCCAGCAGTCCCACCACTAGCGGGAGAGGCGAGCAGTACTTC. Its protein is CASSPTTSGRGEQYF.

The CDR3 region has the DNA TGTGCCAGCAGCCAAGACCGGGGGGGGGACCACTCCTACGAGCAGTACTTC. This gives the protein CASSQDRGGDHSYEQYF. The chain couples TRBV4-2 to TRBJ2-7, with TRBD2 matching over 8 bases. Germline V gives CDR1 LGHNA, CDR2 YNFKEQ. This CDR3 comprises 17 residues. Trimming took 0 bases from V and 0 from J; bases not matched to a gene: 7.

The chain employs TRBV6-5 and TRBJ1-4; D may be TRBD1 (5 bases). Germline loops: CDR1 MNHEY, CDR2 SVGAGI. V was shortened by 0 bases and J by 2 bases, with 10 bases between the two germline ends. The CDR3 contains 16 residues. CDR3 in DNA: TGTGCCAGCAGTTACTCGCCCCCAGGGACTAATGAAAAACTGTTTTTT. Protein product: CASSYSPPGTNEKLFF.

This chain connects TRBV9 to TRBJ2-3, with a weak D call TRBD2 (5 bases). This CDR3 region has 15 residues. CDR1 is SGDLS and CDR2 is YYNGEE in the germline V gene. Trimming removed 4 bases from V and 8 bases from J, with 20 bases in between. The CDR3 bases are TGTGCCAGCAGCCCTAGAGGGAGCGGCTCGGCTACGCAGTATTTT. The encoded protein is CASSPRGSGSATQYF.

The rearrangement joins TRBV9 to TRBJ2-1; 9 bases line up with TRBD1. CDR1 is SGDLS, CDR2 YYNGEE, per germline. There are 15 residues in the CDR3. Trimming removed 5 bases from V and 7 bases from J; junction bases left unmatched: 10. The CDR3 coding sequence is TGTGCCAGCAGTAATTCCGGGACAGGGCGAAATGAGCAGTTCTTC. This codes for CASSNSGTGRNEQFF.

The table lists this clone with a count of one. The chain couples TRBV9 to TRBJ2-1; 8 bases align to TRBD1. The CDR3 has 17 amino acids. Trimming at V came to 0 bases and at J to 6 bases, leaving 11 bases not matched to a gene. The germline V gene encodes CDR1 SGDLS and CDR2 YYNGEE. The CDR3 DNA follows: TGTGCCAGCAGCGTAGGGTGGGGGCAGGGGGCAGGCAATGAGCAGTTCTTC. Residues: CASSVGWGQGAGNEQFF.